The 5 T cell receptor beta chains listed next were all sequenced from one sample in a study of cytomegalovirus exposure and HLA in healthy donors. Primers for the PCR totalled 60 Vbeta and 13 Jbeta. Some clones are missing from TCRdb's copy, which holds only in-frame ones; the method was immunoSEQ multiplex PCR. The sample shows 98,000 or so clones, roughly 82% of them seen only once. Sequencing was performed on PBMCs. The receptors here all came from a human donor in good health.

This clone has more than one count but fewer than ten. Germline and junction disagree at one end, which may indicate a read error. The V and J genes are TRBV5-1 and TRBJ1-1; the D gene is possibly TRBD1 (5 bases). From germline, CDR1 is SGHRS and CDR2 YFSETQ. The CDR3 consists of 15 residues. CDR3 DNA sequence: TGCGCCAGCAGCAGGGGTTCCGGGCCACGAACTGGAGCTTTCTTT. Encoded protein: CASSRGSGPRTGAFF.

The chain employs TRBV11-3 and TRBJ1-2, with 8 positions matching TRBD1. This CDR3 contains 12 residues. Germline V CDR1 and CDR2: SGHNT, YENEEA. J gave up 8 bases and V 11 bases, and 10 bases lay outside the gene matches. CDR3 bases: TGTGCCCACAGGGGGGGGCAGGGGGGCTACACCTTC. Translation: CAHRGGQGGYTF.

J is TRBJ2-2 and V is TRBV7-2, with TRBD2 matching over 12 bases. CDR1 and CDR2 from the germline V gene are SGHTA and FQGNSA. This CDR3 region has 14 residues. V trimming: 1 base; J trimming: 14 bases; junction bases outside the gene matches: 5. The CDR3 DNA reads TGTGCCAGCAGCTTAGGACTAGCGGGAGTCCACCTGTTTTTT. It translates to CASSLGLAGVHLFF.

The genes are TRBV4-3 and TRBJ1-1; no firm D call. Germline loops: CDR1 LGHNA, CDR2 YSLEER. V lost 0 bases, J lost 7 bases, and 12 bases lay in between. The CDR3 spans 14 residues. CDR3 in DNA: TGCGCCAGCAGCCAAGATCCAGGAGGGATTGAAGCTTTCTTT. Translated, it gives CASSQDPGGIEAFF.

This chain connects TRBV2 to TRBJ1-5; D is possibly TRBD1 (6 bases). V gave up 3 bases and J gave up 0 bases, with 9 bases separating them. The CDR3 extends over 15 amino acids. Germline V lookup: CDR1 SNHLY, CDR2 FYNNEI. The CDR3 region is CASSEGAFSNQPQHF. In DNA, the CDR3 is TGTGCCAGCAGTGAGGGGGCTTTTAGCAATCAGCCCCAGCATTTT.